This is a list of T cell receptor beta chains from one sample in a study of T cell responses to AZD1222 COVID-19 vaccine. The protocol was immunoSEQ multiplex PCR, while the TCRdb copy is restricted to in-frame clones and leaves out a portion. This table has about 42,000 clones, 88% appearing once. The sequences come from peripheral blood, collected 28 days after the second AZD1222 dose. These TCRs come from an adult who received the AZD1222 COVID-19 vaccine. Both conserved end residues are part of each CDR3. The D gene is left open where the match is weak. Clone size is stated in some rows and not others, as once, few, many or a class when expanded.

v_call	j_call	d_call	clone_size	cdr3_aa	cdr3_nt
TRBV23-1	TRBJ2-7	TRBD2	.	CATERRIAGTYEQYF	TGCGCCACCGAACGACGGATAGCGGGAACCTACGAGCAGTACTTC
TRBV19	TRBJ1-2	TRBD1	.	CACRDRGRSDYGYTF	TGTGCCTGCCGGGACAGGGGGCGCTCAGACTATGGCTACACCTTC
TRBV27	TRBJ2-1	.	.	CASSTSRVSSHNEQFF	TGTGCCAGCAGCACCTCCAGGGTATCCTCCCACAATGAGCAGTTCTTC
TRBV16	TRBJ1-3	.	.	CASSGKDFSGNTIYF	TGTGCCAGCAGCGGTAAAGATTTCTCTGGAAACACCATATATTTT
TRBV6-5	TRBJ1-2	TRBD1	.	CASSLSSGTGGGYTF	TGTGCCAGCAGTCTCTCCTCGGGGACAGGGGGCGGCTACACCTTC
TRBV2	TRBJ2-1	TRBD2	.	CASTPMSGGRPNEQFF	TGTGCCAGCACTCCAATGAGCGGGGGACGACCAAATGAGCAGTTCTTC
TRBV7-8	TRBJ2-2	.	once	CASSYPKRGELFF	TGTGCCAGCAGCTACCCGAAAAGAGGGGAGCTGTTTTTT
TRBV5-1	TRBJ2-3	TRBD2	.	CASSLGTRRSTDTQYF	TGCGCCAGCAGCTTGGGGACTAGGAGAAGCACAGATACGCAGTATTTT
TRBV2	TRBJ2-7	TRBD2	.	CASRSGGYEQYF	TGTGCCAGCAGGAGCGGGGGTTACGAGCAGTACTTC
TRBV4-1	TRBJ1-6	.	.	CASSQEVGTRNSPLHF	TGCGCCAGCAGCCAAGAGGTCGGGACCAGGAATTCACCCCTCCACTTT
TRBV19	TRBJ2-2	.	.	CASSIGGTANTGELFF	TGTGCCAGTAGTATAGGAGGGACCGCGAACACCGGGGAGCTGTTTTTT
TRBV4-1	TRBJ1-2	.	.	CASSQEGTRPFYGYTF	TGCGCCAGCAGCCAAGAGGGGACACGACCTTTCTATGGCTACACCTTC
TRBV2	TRBJ2-1	TRBD1	.	CASSFRDRGNNEQFF	TGTGCCAGCAGTTTCCGGGACAGGGGCAACAATGAGCAGTTCTTC
TRBV21-1	TRBJ1-5	.	.	CASSKAYTGISNQPQHF	TGTGCCAGCAGCAAAGCGTATACGGGGATAAGCAATCAGCCCCAGCATTTT
TRBV7-8	TRBJ2-7	.	.	CASSQTDSTYEQYF	TGTGCCAGCAGCCAAACGGACAGCACCTACGAGCAGTACTTC
TRBV2	TRBJ1-4	.	.	CASKVKEKLFF	TGTGCCAGCAAAGTAAAGGAAAAACTGTTTTTT
TRBV5-6	TRBJ1-3	.	.	CASSSPKSGNTIYF	TGTGCCAGCAGCTCCCCAAAATCTGGAAACACCATATATTTT
TRBV19	TRBJ2-1	.	once	CASSYFQGSNEQFF	TGTGCCAGTAGCTACTTTCAGGGTTCGAATGAGCAGTTCTTC
TRBV19	TRBJ1-2	.	.	CASRTSSRGGDGYTF	TGTGCCAGCCGCACTTCCTCCAGGGGAGGCGATGGCTACACCTTC
TRBV19	TRBJ1-2	.	few	CASSTQTRGYTF	TGTGCCAGTAGTACCCAGACAAGGGGCTACACCTTC
TRBV5-1	TRBJ1-4	.	.	CASSRGATNEKLFF	TGCGCCAGCAGCAGGGGAGCAACTAATGAAAAACTGTTTTTT
TRBV5-1	TRBJ2-2	TRBD1	.	CASSPGQGGTGELFF	TGCGCCAGCAGCCCCGGACAGGGAGGCACCGGGGAGCTGTTTTTT
TRBV9	TRBJ1-4	TRBD1	.	CASSVRGQRNEKLFF	TGTGCCAGCAGCGTCAGGGGGCAGCGGAATGAAAAACTGTTTTTT